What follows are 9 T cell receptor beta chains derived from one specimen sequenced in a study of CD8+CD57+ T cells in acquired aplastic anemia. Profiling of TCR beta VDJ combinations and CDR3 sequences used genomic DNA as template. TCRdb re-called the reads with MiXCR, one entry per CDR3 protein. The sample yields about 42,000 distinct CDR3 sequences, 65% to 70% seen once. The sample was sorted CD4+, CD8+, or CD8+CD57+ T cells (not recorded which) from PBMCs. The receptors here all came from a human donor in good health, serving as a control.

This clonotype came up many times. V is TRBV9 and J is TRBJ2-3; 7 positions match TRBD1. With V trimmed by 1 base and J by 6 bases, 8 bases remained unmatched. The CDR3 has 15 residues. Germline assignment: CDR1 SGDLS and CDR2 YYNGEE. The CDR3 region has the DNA TGTGCCAGCAGCGTACAGTTTGGACAGGCGGATACGCAGTATTTT. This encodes CASSVQFGQADTQYF.

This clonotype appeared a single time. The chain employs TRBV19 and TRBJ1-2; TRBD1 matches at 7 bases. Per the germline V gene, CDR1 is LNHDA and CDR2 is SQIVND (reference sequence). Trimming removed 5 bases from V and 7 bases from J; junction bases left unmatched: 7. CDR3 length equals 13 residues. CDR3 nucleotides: TGTGCCAGTAGTCAAGGACAGGTCTTTGGCTACACCTTC. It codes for CASSQGQVFGYTF.

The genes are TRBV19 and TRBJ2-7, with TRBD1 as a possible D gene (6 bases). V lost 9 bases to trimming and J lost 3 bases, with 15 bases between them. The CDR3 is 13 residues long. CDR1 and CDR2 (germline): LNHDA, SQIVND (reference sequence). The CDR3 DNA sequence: TGTGCCAGCAGCACCGGACAGTTCTACGAGCAGTACTTC. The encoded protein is CASSTGQFYEQYF.

The chain's CDR3 is CASSATIEQFF. CDR3 nucleotides: TGTGCCAGCAGCGCAACGATTGAGCAGTTCTTC. The rearrangement links TRBV7-2 to TRBJ2-1; unclear D gene. Trimming left V 5 bases short and J 9 bases short, with 8 bases between. The V gene's germline CDR1 is SGHTA and CDR2 FQGNSA. CDR3 length: 11 residues.

The CDR3 DNA is TGCGCCAGCAGCTGGGGGGCAGGGAGCAACGAGCAGTACTTC. This codes for CASSWGAGSNEQYF. The gene calls are TRBV5-1 and TRBJ2-7; D may be TRBD1 or TRBD2 (6 bases each). The length of the CDR3 is 14 residues. Germline CDR1 is SGHRS and CDR2 is YFSETQ. Between the trimmed V and J ends, which lost 3 bases and 5 bases, there was a span of 15 bases. Supplemented by reference TRBV5-1 and TRBJ2-7, the full variable domain reads KAGVTQTPRYLIKTRGQQVTLSCSPISGHRSVSWYQQTPGQGLQFLFEYFSETQRNKGNFPGRFSGRQFSNSRSEMNVSTLELGDSALYLCASSWGAGSNEQYFGPGTRLTVT.

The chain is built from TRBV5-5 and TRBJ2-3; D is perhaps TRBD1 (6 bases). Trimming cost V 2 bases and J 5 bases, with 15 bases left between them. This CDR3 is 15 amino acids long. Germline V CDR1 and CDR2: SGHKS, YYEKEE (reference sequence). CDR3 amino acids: CASSFPWRRGDTQYF. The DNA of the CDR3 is TGTGCCAGCAGCTTCCCATGGCGCAGGGGAGATACGCAGTATTTT.

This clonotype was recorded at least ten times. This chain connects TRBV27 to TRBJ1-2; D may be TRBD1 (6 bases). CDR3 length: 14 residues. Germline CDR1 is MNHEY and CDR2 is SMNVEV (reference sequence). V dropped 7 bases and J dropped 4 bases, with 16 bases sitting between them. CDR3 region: CASTSDREGYGYTF. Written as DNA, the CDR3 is TGTGCCAGCACCTCGGACAGAGAAGGCTATGGCTACACCTTC.

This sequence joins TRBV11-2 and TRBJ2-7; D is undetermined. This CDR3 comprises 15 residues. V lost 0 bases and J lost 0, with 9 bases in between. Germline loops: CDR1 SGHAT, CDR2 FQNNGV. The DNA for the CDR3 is TGTGCCAGCAGCTTAGATCTCCCTAGCTCCTACGAGCAGTACTTC. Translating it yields CASSLDLPSSYEQYF.

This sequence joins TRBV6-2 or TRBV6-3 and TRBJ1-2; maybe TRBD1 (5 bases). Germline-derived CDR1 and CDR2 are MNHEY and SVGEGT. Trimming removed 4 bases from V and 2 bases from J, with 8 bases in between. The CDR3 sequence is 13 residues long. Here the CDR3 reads CASSSDRNYGYTF. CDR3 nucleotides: TGTGCCAGCAGTTCTGACAGAAACTATGGCTACACCTTC.